This TCR beta chain originates from a study of technical replicates of blood from several donors. The table came from immunoSEQ multiplex PCR; TCRdb's copy has only in-frame clones and leaves some out. In the table there are more than 70,000 clones, around 93% of which are singletons. Per the germline V gene, CDR1 is SGHNT and CDR2 is YENEEA. Trimming cost V 5 bases and J 9 bases, with 17 bases left between them. The CDR3 has 14 residues. Input material: T cells isolated from PBMCs. The chain joins TRBV11-3 to TRBJ1-5; weak D call: TRBD1 (5 bases). This clonotype was obtained from a human donor in good health. In DNA, the CDR3 is TGTGCCAGCAGCCAACTCGTGGACACGGGGCCCCAGCATTTT. This encodes CASSQLVDTGPQHF. Full variable domain (rest looked up from reference TRBV11-3 and TRBJ1-5): EAGVVQSPRYKIIEKKQPVAFWCNPISGHNTLYWYLQNLGQGPELLIRYENEEAVDDSQLPKDRFSAERLKGVDSTLKIQPAELGDSAVYLCASSQLVDTGPQHFGDGTRLSIL.